A single sample is the source of the 9 T cell receptor beta chains below, sequenced in a study of identical twins. TCRdb re-called the 5' RACE reads with MiXCR, one entry per CDR3 protein. The repertoire has roughly 290,000 distinct CDR3 sequences, less than 9.5% of them found once; the top ten carry approximately 7%. These data also featured in a second study, about yellow fever vaccine responses in identical twins.

The sequenced sample was CD8+ T cells sorted from blood. Source of these receptors: a young woman in good health.

This clonotype was detected ten times or more. The chain combines TRBV3-1 with TRBJ2-3, with D possibly matching TRBD2 (5 bases). The V gene lost 7 bases and the J gene lost 2 bases, with 16 bases spanning the gap. The length of the CDR3 is 15 residues. Germline V gene lookup returns CDR1 LGHDT and CDR2 YNNKEL (reference sequence). The CDR3 sequence is CASKGFTGDTDTQYF. For the CDR3, the DNA is TGTGCCAGCAAAGGGTTTACCGGGGACACAGATACGCAGTATTTT.

The J gene is TRBJ2-2, the V gene TRBV29-1; D unclear. The V and J ends lost 4 bases and 2 bases respectively, with 8 bases between them. CDR3 length: 13 residues. Germline CDR1 reads SQVTM; CDR2 reads ANQGSEA. CDR3 bases: TGCAGCGTTGTCGGCTACAACACCGGGGAGCTGTTTTTT. This codes for CSVVGYNTGELFF.

This clonotype came up many times. The chain uses TRBV2 and TRBJ1-6; TRBD1 aligns across 8 bases. The germline V gene encodes CDR1 SNHLY and CDR2 FYNNEI. CDR3 length equals 12 residues. The ends lost 4 bases at V and 18 bases at J; junction bases unmatched: 8. The CDR3 sequence is CASSGETGVPHF. DNA of the CDR3: TGTGCCAGCAGTGGAGAGACAGGGGTCCCCCACTTT.

This clonotype was counted a few times. The rearrangement uses TRBV6-5 and TRBJ2-3; D possibly corresponds to TRBD2 (5 bases). Germline-derived CDR1 and CDR2 are MNHEY and SVGAGI. CDR3 length: 16 amino acids. Trimming took 7 bases from V and 5 from J, leaving 22 bases between them. Here the CDR3 reads CASISFLTGRGDTQYF. CDR3 nucleotides: TGTGCCAGCATTAGTTTCCTCACGGGTCGGGGAGATACGCAGTATTTT.

This clonotype was recorded many times. The V gene is TRBV5-1, the J gene TRBJ1-2, with D maybe TRBD1 (5 bases). This CDR3 comprises 15 residues. The V gene lost 0 bases and the J gene lost 3 bases, with 12 bases spanning the gap. CDR1 is SGHRS, CDR2 YFSETQ, per germline. DNA for the CDR3: TGCGCCAGCAGCTTGGGGACCGGGACGGACTATGGCTACACCTTC. Residues: CASSLGTGTDYGYTF.

This clonotype was seen more than once but under ten times. The chain employs TRBV24-1 and TRBJ2-7; D gene uncertain. The CDR3 loop spans 13 amino acids. Germline CDR1 and CDR2: KGHDR and SFDVKD. The germline V and J ends were trimmed by 0 bases and 6 bases, with 8 bases remaining between them. Written as DNA, the CDR3 is TGTGCCACCAGTGATTTGAGAGCTCGCGAGCAGTACTTC. Translation gives CATSDLRAREQYF.

This clonotype was recorded only once. This chain uses TRBV13 with TRBJ2-2; possibly TRBD2 for D (6 bases). Trimming shortened V by 6 bases and J by 6 bases, and 11 bases separated the two germline ends. CDR1 and CDR2 (germline): PRHDT, FYEKMQ (reference sequence). This CDR3 contains 13 residues. CDR3 in amino acids: CASSGGMAGELFF. For the CDR3, the DNA is TGTGCCAGCAGTGGGGGGATGGCCGGGGAGCTGTTTTTT.

This clonotype was counted between two and nine times. J is TRBJ2-7 and V is TRBV12-3 or TRBV12-4, with 15 bases lining up with TRBD2. The CDR3 runs to 15 residues. V lost 7 bases and J lost 4; bases outside the gene matches: 5. CDR3: CASTAGLAGGYEQYF. For the CDR3, the DNA is TGTGCCAGCACCGCTGGACTAGCGGGAGGGTACGAGCAGTACTTC.

This chain links TRBV11-2 with TRBJ2-1; D might be TRBD1 (6 bases). Between the trimmed V and J ends, which lost 4 bases and 4 bases, there was a span of 23 bases. Per the germline V gene, CDR1 is SGHAT and CDR2 is FQNNGV. This CDR3 has 18 residues. The CDR3 loop is CASSSTQSGQIFYNEQFF. In DNA form, the CDR3 reads TGTGCCAGCAGCTCCACTCAGTCGGGACAAATCTTTTACAATGAGCAGTTCTTC.